This is a list of T cell receptor beta chains from one sample in a study of blood T cell repertoires in COVID-19. The repertoire was sequenced with immunoSEQ multiplex PCR; TCRdb's copy has only in-frame clones and lacks some. The table lists about 260,000 clones, over 80% of them singletons. Source material: peripheral blood. These receptor sequences come from an older woman with COVID-19, enrolled during active disease. Each CDR3 is given with its conserved first and last residue. The D gene is left open where the match is weak. Clone size is given for some rows only: seen once, a few or many times, or a class if the clone is expanded.

CDR3aa: CAWSVASGISTDTQYF; CDR3nt: TGTGCCTGGAGTGTAGCTAGCGGGATTTCCACAGATACGCAGTATTTT; v_gene: TRBV30; abundance: .; len: 16; d_gene: TRBD2; j_gene: TRBJ2-3
CDR3aa: CASSVSTGGGYTF; CDR3nt: TGTGCCAGCAGTGTATCAACAGGGGGCGGCTACACCTTC; v_gene: TRBV25-1; abundance: .; len: 13; d_gene: TRBD1; j_gene: TRBJ1-2
CDR3aa: CASSDQGRESYTF; CDR3nt: TGTGCCAGCAGTGACCAAGGGCGGGAGAGCTACACCTTC; v_gene: TRBV25-1; abundance: .; len: 13; d_gene: .; j_gene: TRBJ1-2
CDR3aa: CASSPEARSGEQYF; CDR3nt: TGTGCCAGCAGCCCCGAGGCTCGGTCCGGGGAGCAGTACTTC; v_gene: TRBV9; abundance: few; len: 14; d_gene: .; j_gene: TRBJ2-7
CDR3aa: CASRGQFYTF; CDR3nt: TGTGCCAGCAGGGGACAGTTCTACACCTTC; v_gene: TRBV6-6; abundance: .; len: 10; d_gene: TRBD1; j_gene: TRBJ1-2
CDR3aa: CASRKLANYGYTF; CDR3nt: TGTGCCAGCAGGAAGTTAGCTAACTATGGCTACACCTTC; v_gene: TRBV12-3/TRBV12-4; abundance: .; len: 13; d_gene: .; j_gene: TRBJ1-2
CDR3aa: CSATGGMYEQYF; CDR3nt: TGCAGCGCGACAGGGGGGATGTACGAGCAGTACTTC; v_gene: TRBV29-1; abundance: .; len: 12; d_gene: TRBD1; j_gene: TRBJ2-7
CDR3aa: CASSVVGTGGGYTF; CDR3nt: TGTGCCAGCAGCGTAGTAGGGACAGGGGGCGGCTACACCTTC; v_gene: TRBV9; abundance: once; len: 14; d_gene: TRBD1; j_gene: TRBJ1-2
CDR3aa: CASSQGVDGRSGQYF; CDR3nt: TGCGCCAGCAGCCAAGGAGTGGACGGGAGGTCAGGGCAGTACTTC; v_gene: TRBV4-1; abundance: .; len: 15; d_gene: TRBD2; j_gene: TRBJ2-7
CDR3aa: CASSWQAYNSPLHF; CDR3nt: TGTGCCAGCAGTTGGCAGGCCTATAATTCACCCCTCCACTTT; v_gene: TRBV28; abundance: .; len: 14; d_gene: .; j_gene: TRBJ1-6
CDR3aa: CASSLGMSDRAHEQYF; CDR3nt: TGCGCCAGCAGCTTGGGGATGAGCGACAGGGCGCACGAGCAGTACTTC; v_gene: TRBV5-1; abundance: .; len: 16; d_gene: TRBD1; j_gene: TRBJ2-7
CDR3aa: CATKRYGEGTDTQYF; CDR3nt: TGTGCCACCAAAAGGTACGGCGAGGGAACAGATACGCAGTATTTT; v_gene: TRBV4-2; abundance: .; len: 15; d_gene: .; j_gene: TRBJ2-3
CDR3aa: CASSDPDGETGNEQFF; CDR3nt: TGTGCCAGCAGTGACCCCGATGGGGAGACGGGAAATGAGCAGTTCTTC; v_gene: TRBV6-4; abundance: .; len: 16; d_gene: .; j_gene: TRBJ2-1
CDR3aa: CASSIESGSYEQYF; CDR3nt: TGTGCCAGTAGTATAGAAAGCGGGAGCTACGAGCAGTACTTC; v_gene: TRBV19; abundance: .; len: 14; d_gene: TRBD2; j_gene: TRBJ2-7
CDR3aa: CASSSTGFATDTQYF; CDR3nt: TGTGCCAGCAGTTCGACAGGGTTTGCCACAGATACGCAGTATTTT; v_gene: TRBV6-5; abundance: .; len: 15; d_gene: TRBD1; j_gene: TRBJ2-3
CDR3aa: CASRGSTRGVFSQPQHF; CDR3nt: TGTGCCAGCAGGGGAAGCACGCGCGGGGTCTTCTCCCAGCCCCAGCATTTT; v_gene: TRBV2; abundance: once; len: 17; d_gene: .; j_gene: TRBJ1-5
CDR3aa: CASSQQGYGYTF; CDR3nt: TGCGCCAGCAGCCAACAGGGTTATGGCTACACCTTC; v_gene: TRBV4-3; abundance: .; len: 12; d_gene: .; j_gene: TRBJ1-2
CDR3aa: CASSLGVGRASDTQYF; CDR3nt: TGTGCCAGCAGCTTAGGAGTCGGGAGGGCCTCGGATACGCAGTATTTT; v_gene: TRBV11-3; abundance: .; len: 16; d_gene: TRBD2; j_gene: TRBJ2-3
CDR3aa: CATYRTGETQYF; CDR3nt: TGCGCCACCTATCGAACGGGAGAGACCCAGTACTTC; v_gene: TRBV10-1; abundance: .; len: 12; d_gene: .; j_gene: TRBJ2-5
CDR3aa: CATSLGGSEQFF; CDR3nt: TGTGCCACCTCCCTTGGGGGGAGTGAGCAGTTCTTC; v_gene: TRBV7-9; abundance: .; len: 12; d_gene: .; j_gene: TRBJ2-1
CDR3aa: CASSQEETGYYEQYF; CDR3nt: TGTGCCAGCAGCCAAGAGGAGACAGGATACTACGAGCAGTACTTC; v_gene: TRBV14; abundance: .; len: 15; d_gene: .; j_gene: TRBJ2-7
CDR3aa: CASSLSRTSRQYF; CDR3nt: TGTGCCAGCAGCTTATCCCGGACTAGCAGGCAGTATTTT; v_gene: TRBV7-3; abundance: .; len: 13; d_gene: TRBD2; j_gene: TRBJ2-3
CDR3aa: CASSPLIAGGVRNTEAFF; CDR3nt: TGTGCCAGCAGCCCCCTTATCGCTGGGGGCGTTAGGAACACTGAAGCTTTCTTT; v_gene: TRBV16; abundance: once; len: 18; d_gene: .; j_gene: TRBJ1-1
CDR3aa: CASRQGYSGNTIYF; CDR3nt: TGTGCCAGCAGACAGGGTTACTCTGGAAACACCATATATTTT; v_gene: TRBV28; abundance: .; len: 14; d_gene: .; j_gene: TRBJ1-3
CDR3aa: CASSLELGGLHYEQYF; CDR3nt: TGTGCCAGCAGCTTAGAGTTAGGTGGACTGCACTACGAGCAGTACTTC; v_gene: TRBV7-6; abundance: .; len: 16; d_gene: .; j_gene: TRBJ2-7
CDR3aa: CASSQTGRNSNQPQHF; CDR3nt: TGTGCCAGCAGCCAGACAGGACGTAATAGCAATCAGCCCCAGCATTTT; v_gene: TRBV4-2; abundance: .; len: 16; d_gene: .; j_gene: TRBJ1-5
CDR3aa: CASRNQGQNGYTF; CDR3nt: TGTGCCAGCAGAAATCAAGGACAGAATGGCTACACCTTC; v_gene: TRBV11-3; abundance: .; len: 13; d_gene: .; j_gene: TRBJ1-2
CDR3aa: CASSPGTGVGNTIYF; CDR3nt: TGTGCCAGCAGCCCAGGGACAGGGGTTGGAAACACCATATATTTT; v_gene: TRBV5-6; abundance: .; len: 15; d_gene: TRBD1; j_gene: TRBJ1-3
CDR3aa: CASSAGTLNYGYTF; CDR3nt: TGTGCCAGTAGTGCCGGGACTCTTAACTATGGCTACACCTTC; v_gene: TRBV19; abundance: once; len: 14; d_gene: .; j_gene: TRBJ1-2
CDR3aa: CASSRRFGTASYEQYF; CDR3nt: TGTGCCAGCAGCCGGAGATTCGGGACAGCTTCCTACGAGCAGTACTTC; v_gene: TRBV14; abundance: .; len: 16; d_gene: TRBD1; j_gene: TRBJ2-7
CDR3aa: CASSSGGTAYEQYF; CDR3nt: TGTGCCAGCAGTTCGGGGGGAACGGCCTACGAGCAGTACTTC; v_gene: TRBV11-3; abundance: .; len: 14; d_gene: TRBD2; j_gene: TRBJ2-7
CDR3aa: CASSLSGTLAETQYF; CDR3nt: TGCGCCAGCAGCTTGAGCGGGACTCTGGCAGAGACCCAGTACTTC; v_gene: TRBV5-1; abundance: .; len: 15; d_gene: TRBD2; j_gene: TRBJ2-5
CDR3aa: CASSFYQGPNTGELFF; CDR3nt: TGTGCCAGCAGCTTTTACCAGGGCCCAAACACCGGGGAGCTGTTTTTT; v_gene: TRBV7-9; abundance: .; len: 16; d_gene: .; j_gene: TRBJ2-2
CDR3aa: CSVVGEGGYNEQFF; CDR3nt: TGCAGCGTTGTTGGGGAGGGGGGCTACAATGAGCAGTTCTTC; v_gene: TRBV29-1; abundance: .; len: 14; d_gene: .; j_gene: TRBJ2-1
CDR3aa: CASSPGLSNTIYF; CDR3nt: TGTGCCAGCAGTCCCGGACTCAGTAACACCATATATTTT; v_gene: TRBV6-5; abundance: .; len: 13; d_gene: .; j_gene: TRBJ1-3
CDR3aa: CASSFDRVVDEQFF; CDR3nt: TGTGCCAGCAGTTTTGACAGGGTCGTTGATGAGCAGTTCTTC; v_gene: TRBV28; abundance: .; len: 14; d_gene: TRBD1; j_gene: TRBJ2-1
CDR3aa: CASSWGTGPGYGYTF; CDR3nt: TGTGCCAGCAGCTGGGGGACAGGGCCTGGTTATGGCTACACCTTC; v_gene: TRBV7-6; abundance: .; len: 15; d_gene: TRBD1; j_gene: TRBJ1-2
CDR3aa: CAISESTTANYGYTF; CDR3nt: TGTGCCATCAGTGAGTCGACGACAGCTAACTATGGCTACACCTTC; v_gene: TRBV10-3; abundance: .; len: 15; d_gene: .; j_gene: TRBJ1-2
CDR3aa: CASRGLAGTLNTGELFF; CDR3nt: TGCGCCAGCAGGGGACTAGCGGGGACCTTGAACACCGGGGAGCTGTTTTTT; v_gene: TRBV5-1; abundance: .; len: 17; d_gene: TRBD2; j_gene: TRBJ2-2
CDR3aa: CATSVQGWDEQYF; CDR3nt: TGTGCCACCAGCGTACAGGGTTGGGACGAGCAGTACTTC; v_gene: TRBV15; abundance: .; len: 13; d_gene: .; j_gene: TRBJ2-7
CDR3aa: CASSLGVVGAEAFF; CDR3nt: TGTGCCAGCAGCTTGGGGGTGGTCGGGGCTGAAGCTTTCTTT; v_gene: TRBV5-4; abundance: .; len: 14; d_gene: .; j_gene: TRBJ1-1
CDR3aa: CASSLTGTAYGYTF; CDR3nt: TGTGCCAGCAGTTTAACCGGGACAGCTTATGGCTACACCTTC; v_gene: TRBV28; abundance: .; len: 14; d_gene: TRBD1; j_gene: TRBJ1-2
CDR3aa: CASSEHGTSLNYGYTF; CDR3nt: TGTGCCAGCAGTGAACATGGGACTTCCCTTAACTATGGCTACACCTTC; v_gene: TRBV28; abundance: few; len: 16; d_gene: .; j_gene: TRBJ1-2
CDR3aa: CASSPWPGTVYEQYF; CDR3nt: TGTGCCAGCAGCCCCTGGCCCGGGACAGTCTACGAGCAGTACTTC; v_gene: TRBV3-1/TRBV3-2; abundance: few; len: 15; d_gene: TRBD1; j_gene: TRBJ2-7
CDR3aa: CASSPAREWTSGRSYEQYF; CDR3nt: TGTGCCAGCAGTCCAGCCAGAGAATGGACTAGCGGGAGATCCTACGAGCAGTACTTC; v_gene: TRBV6-6; abundance: few; len: 19; d_gene: TRBD2; j_gene: TRBJ2-7
CDR3aa: CASSSGQENEKLFF; CDR3nt: TGCGCCAGCAGCTCCGGACAGGAGAATGAAAAACTGTTTTTT; v_gene: TRBV5-1; abundance: few; len: 14; d_gene: TRBD1; j_gene: TRBJ1-4
CDR3aa: CASSISTNGQPQHF; CDR3nt: TGTGCCAGTAGTATAAGTACAAACGGGCAGCCCCAGCATTTT; v_gene: TRBV19; abundance: .; len: 14; d_gene: .; j_gene: TRBJ1-5
CDR3aa: CASSYSEYEQYF; CDR3nt: TGTGCCAGCAGTTACTCTGAGTACGAGCAGTACTTC; v_gene: TRBV12-3/TRBV12-4; abundance: .; len: 12; d_gene: .; j_gene: TRBJ2-7
CDR3aa: CASGQGFRNTEAFF; CDR3nt: TGTGCCAGTGGACAGGGATTTCGGAACACTGAAGCTTTCTTT; v_gene: TRBV19; abundance: .; len: 14; d_gene: TRBD1; j_gene: TRBJ1-1
CDR3aa: CASSWGHLNTGELFF; CDR3nt: TGTGCCAGCAGCTGGGGACACCTGAACACCGGGGAGCTGTTTTTT; v_gene: TRBV5-6; abundance: .; len: 15; d_gene: .; j_gene: TRBJ2-2
CDR3aa: CASSLHTLLNQPQHF; CDR3nt: TGTGCCAGCAGCTTGCACACCCTCCTCAATCAGCCCCAGCATTTT; v_gene: TRBV5-5; abundance: .; len: 15; d_gene: .; j_gene: TRBJ1-5
CDR3aa: CASSSSATEAFF; CDR3nt: TGTGCCAGCAGTTCCTCGGCCACTGAAGCTTTCTTT; v_gene: TRBV6-2/TRBV6-3; abundance: .; len: 12; d_gene: .; j_gene: TRBJ1-1
CDR3aa: CASSFWTSGIFQETQYF; CDR3nt: TGTGCCAGCAGCTTCTGGACTAGCGGGATATTTCAAGAGACCCAGTACTTC; v_gene: TRBV7-9; abundance: .; len: 17; d_gene: TRBD2; j_gene: TRBJ2-5